These 10 T cell receptor beta chains originate from one sample sequenced in a study of cytotoxic CD8 clonotypes in ibrutinib-treated CLL. Profiling relied on immunoSEQ multiplex PCR, and the TCRdb table lists in-frame clones only, not all of them. The sample lists roughly 170,000 clones; approximately 80% were seen once. The material was PBMCs, obtained after 24 months of ibrutinib treatment. The receptor source for this set is a human donor with chronic lymphocytic leukemia.

The chain couples TRBV9 to TRBJ2-1, with TRBD2 matching over 10 bases. The CDR3 runs to 15 residues. Germline V gene lookup returns CDR1 SGDLS and CDR2 YYNGEE. Unmatched junction bases numbered 6, after V lost 2 bases and J lost 7 bases. In nucleotides, the CDR3 is TGTGCCAGCAGCGTCAGCGGGGGGGCGGGGAATGAGCAGTTCTTC. This sequence encodes CASSVSGGAGNEQFF.

The sample holds one count of this clone. A read error is possible here, since a much larger clone lies one base away. The rearrangement joins TRBV5-6 to TRBJ2-2; 8 bases fit TRBD1. The CDR3 covers 15 residues. The V segment lost 4 bases and the J segment 1 base; nucleotides outside the gene matches: 3. Germline CDR1 and CDR2: SGHDT and YYEEEE. CDR3 loop: CASSPGTGNTGELFF. The CDR3 region has the DNA TGTGCCAGCAGCCCCGGGACAGGGAACACCGGGGAGCTGTTTTTT.

This clone was seen only a few times. V usage is TRBV5-4 and J usage is TRBJ2-3; D is unresolved. Germline values: CDR1 SGHNT, CDR2 YYREEE (reference sequence). V was clipped by 0 bases and J by 6 bases, with 8 bases between them. The CDR3 sequence is 13 residues long. For the CDR3, the DNA is TGTGCCAGCAGCTTGGCTCAATCCGATACGCAGTATTTT. Its translation is CASSLAQSDTQYF.

There are a few counts of this clone. This rearrangement joins TRBV25-1 to TRBJ2-6, with TRBD1 identical over 7 bases. The CDR3 covers 16 residues. Per the germline V gene, CDR1 is MGHDK and CDR2 is SYGVNS. Trimming at V came to 5 bases and at J to 2 bases, leaving 6 bases not matched to a gene. The CDR3 region is CASSTRQGPGANVLTF. In DNA, the CDR3 is TGTGCCAGCAGTACCCGACAGGGCCCTGGGGCCAACGTCCTGACTTTC. The full variable domain, rest sourced from reference TRBV25-1 and TRBJ2-6, is EADIYQTPRYLVIGTGKKITLECSQTMGHDKMYWYQQDPGMELHLIHYSYGVNSTEKGDLSSESTVSRIRTEHFPLTLESARPSHTSQYLCASSTRQGPGANVLTFGAGSRLTVL.

The J gene is TRBJ2-3, the V gene TRBV5-1, with 11 bases that match TRBD1. The germline gives CDR1 SGHRS, CDR2 YFSETQ. J lost 6 bases, V lost 4 bases, and 4 bases had no gene match. This CDR3 is built from 14 residues. Here the CDR3 DNA reads TGCGCCAGCAGCCAAGGGACAGGGGGTGATACGCAGTATTTT. Its translation: CASSQGTGGDTQYF.

The CDR3: CASSIRRDSDEAFF. CDR3 DNA: TGCGCCAGCAGCATCCGCCGGGACAGCGATGAAGCTTTCTTT. The J gene is TRBJ1-1, the V gene TRBV5-1, with 7 bases lining up with TRBD1. The germline V gene encodes CDR1 SGHRS and CDR2 YFSETQ. The CDR3 consists of 14 residues. The J segment lost 7 bases and the V segment lost 4 bases, leaving 10 bases of the junction unmatched.

The rearrangement joins TRBV4-3 to TRBJ2-2; D unclear. The CDR3 is 15 residues long. Trimming removed 0 bases from V and 6 bases from J, with 11 bases in between. Germline loops: CDR1 LGHNA, CDR2 YSLEER. The CDR3 nucleotides read TGCGCCAGCAGCCAAGATCGGTCGGGCGCCGGGGAGCTGTTTTTT. It specifies CASSQDRSGAGELFF.

The genes are TRBV7-3 and TRBJ2-6; D is undetermined. This CDR3 spans 16 amino acids. Germline values: CDR1 SGHTA, CDR2 FQGTGA. V was pared by 7 bases and J by 0 bases, with 13 bases between. The CDR3 nucleotides are TGTGCCAGCACCCCATACCAGAGCTCTGGGGCCAACGTCCTGACTTTC. It specifies CASTPYQSSGANVLTF.

This clone was found once. The gene calls are TRBV25-1 and TRBJ1-4, with unresolved D. The CDR3 totals 14 residues. V was shortened by 7 bases and J by 7 bases, with 16 bases between the two germline ends. CDR1 is MGHDK, CDR2 SYGVNS, per germline. This CDR3 reads CASKQTASSEKLFF. CDR3 coding DNA: TGTGCCAGCAAACAGACGGCCAGCAGTGAAAAACTGTTTTTT.

The chain recombines TRBV7-2 with TRBJ1-1; D is possibly TRBD1 (6 bases). There are 15 residues in the CDR3. Deletions cut 3 bases from V and 4 bases from J, with 15 bases between. In germline, CDR1 is SGHTA, CDR2 FQGNSA. The CDR3: CASSFRGRRGTEAFF. Written as DNA, the CDR3 is TGTGCCAGCAGCTTTAGGGGCCGCAGGGGCACTGAAGCTTTCTTT. The whole variable domain, remainder taken from reference TRBV7-2 and TRBJ1-1, is GAGVSQSPSNKVTEKGKDVELRCDPISGHTALYWYRQSLGQGLEFLIYFQGNSAPDKSGLPSDRFSAERTGGSVSTLTIQRTQQEDSAVYLCASSFRGRRGTEAFFGQGTRLTVV.